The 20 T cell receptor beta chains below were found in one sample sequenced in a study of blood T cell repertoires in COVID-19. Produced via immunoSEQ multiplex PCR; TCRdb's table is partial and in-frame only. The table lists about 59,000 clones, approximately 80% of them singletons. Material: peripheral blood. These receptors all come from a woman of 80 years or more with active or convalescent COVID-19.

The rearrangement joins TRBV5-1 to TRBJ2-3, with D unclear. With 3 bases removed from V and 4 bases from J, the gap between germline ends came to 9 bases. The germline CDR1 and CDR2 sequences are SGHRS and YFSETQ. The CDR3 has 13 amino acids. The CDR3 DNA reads TGCGCCAGCAGCTCAAGCGTCTCAGATACGCAGTATTTT. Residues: CASSSSVSDTQYF. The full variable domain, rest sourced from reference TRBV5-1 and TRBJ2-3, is KAGVTQTPRYLIKTRGQQVTLSCSPISGHRSVSWYQQTPGQGLQFLFEYFSETQRNKGNFPGRFSGRQFSNSRSEMNVSTLELGDSALYLCASSSSVSDTQYFGPGTRLTVL.

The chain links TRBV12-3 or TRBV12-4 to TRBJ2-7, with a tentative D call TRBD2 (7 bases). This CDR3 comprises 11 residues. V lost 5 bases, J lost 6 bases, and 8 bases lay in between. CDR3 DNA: TGTGCCAGCAGTAGGGGGGGCGAGCAGTACTTC. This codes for CASSRGGEQYF.

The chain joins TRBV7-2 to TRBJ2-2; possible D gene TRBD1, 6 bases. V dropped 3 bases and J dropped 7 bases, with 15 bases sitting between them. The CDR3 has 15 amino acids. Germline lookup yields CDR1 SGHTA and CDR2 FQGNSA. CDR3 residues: CASSLVGHPIGELFF. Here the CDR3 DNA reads TGTGCCAGCAGCTTGGTGGGACACCCAATCGGGGAGCTGTTTTTT.

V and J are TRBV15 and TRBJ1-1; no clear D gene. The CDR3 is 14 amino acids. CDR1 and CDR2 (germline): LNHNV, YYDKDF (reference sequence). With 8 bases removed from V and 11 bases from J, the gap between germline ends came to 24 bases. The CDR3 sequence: CATGQVGILDSAFF. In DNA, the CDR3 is TGTGCCACCGGCCAGGTCGGGATCTTAGATTCGGCTTTCTTT. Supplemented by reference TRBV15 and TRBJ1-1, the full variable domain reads DAMVIQNPRYQVTQFGKPVTLSCSQTLNHNVMYWYQQKSSQAPKLLFHYYDKDFNNEADTPDNFQSRRPNTSFCFLDIRSPGLGDTAMYLCATGQVGILDSAFFGQGTRLTVV.

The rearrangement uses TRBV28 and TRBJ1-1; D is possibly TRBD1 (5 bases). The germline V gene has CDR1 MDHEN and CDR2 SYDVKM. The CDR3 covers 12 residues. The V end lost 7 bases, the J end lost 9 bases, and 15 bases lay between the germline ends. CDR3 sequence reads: CASNLGELKAFF. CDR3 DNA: TGTGCCAGCAACTTAGGGGAATTAAAAGCTTTCTTT.

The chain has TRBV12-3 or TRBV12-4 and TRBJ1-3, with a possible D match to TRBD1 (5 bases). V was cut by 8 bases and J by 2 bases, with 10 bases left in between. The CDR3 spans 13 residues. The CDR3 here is CASWQGTGNTIYF. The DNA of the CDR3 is TGTGCCAGCTGGCAGGGAACTGGAAACACCATATATTTT.

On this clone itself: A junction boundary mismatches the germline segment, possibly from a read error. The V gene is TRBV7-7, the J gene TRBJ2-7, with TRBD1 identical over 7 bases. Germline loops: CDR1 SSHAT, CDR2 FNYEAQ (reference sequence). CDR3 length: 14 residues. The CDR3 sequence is CASSPGGSSYEQYF. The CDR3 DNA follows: TGTGCTAGCAGCCCAGGGGGAAGCTCCTACGAGCAGTACTTC.

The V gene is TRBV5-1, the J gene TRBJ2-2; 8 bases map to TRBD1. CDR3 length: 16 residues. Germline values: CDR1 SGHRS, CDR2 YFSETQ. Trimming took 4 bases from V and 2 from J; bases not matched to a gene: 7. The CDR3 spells CASSIGQGGNTGELFF. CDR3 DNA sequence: TGCGCCAGCAGCATCGGACAGGGCGGCAACACCGGGGAGCTGTTTTTT.

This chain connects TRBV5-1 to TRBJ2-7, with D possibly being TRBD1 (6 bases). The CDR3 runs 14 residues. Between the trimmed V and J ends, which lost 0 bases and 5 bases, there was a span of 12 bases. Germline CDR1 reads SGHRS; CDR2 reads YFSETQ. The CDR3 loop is CASSLALGQNEQYF. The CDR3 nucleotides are TGCGCCAGCAGCTTGGCTCTCGGACAGAACGAGCAGTACTTC.

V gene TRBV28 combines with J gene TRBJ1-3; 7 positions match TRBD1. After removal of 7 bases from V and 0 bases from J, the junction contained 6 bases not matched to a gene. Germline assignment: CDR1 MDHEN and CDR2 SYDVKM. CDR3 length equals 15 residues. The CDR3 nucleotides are TGTGCCAGCACCCTGGGACAGATCTCTGGAAACACCATATATTTT. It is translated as CASTLGQISGNTIYF.

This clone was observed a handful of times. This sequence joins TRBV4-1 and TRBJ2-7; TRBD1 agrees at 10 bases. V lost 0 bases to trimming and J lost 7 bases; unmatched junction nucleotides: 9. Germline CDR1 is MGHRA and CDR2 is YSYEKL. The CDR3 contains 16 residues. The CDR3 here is CASSQDFRGTGAEQYF. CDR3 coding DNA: TGCGCCAGCAGCCAAGATTTCAGGGGGACAGGGGCTGAGCAGTACTTC.

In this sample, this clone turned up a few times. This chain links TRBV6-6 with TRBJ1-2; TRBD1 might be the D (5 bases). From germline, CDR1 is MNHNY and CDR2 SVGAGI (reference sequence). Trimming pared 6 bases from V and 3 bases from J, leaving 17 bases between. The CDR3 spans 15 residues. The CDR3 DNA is TGTGCCAGCAGCGGGCAGGGTGCTCGTGACTATGGCTACACCTTC. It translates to CASSGQGARDYGYTF.

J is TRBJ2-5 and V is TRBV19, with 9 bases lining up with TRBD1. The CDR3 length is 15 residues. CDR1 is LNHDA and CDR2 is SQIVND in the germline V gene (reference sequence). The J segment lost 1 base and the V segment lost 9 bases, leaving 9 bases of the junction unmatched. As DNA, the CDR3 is TGTGCCAGCACCCCAGCGACAGGGGGCCAAGAGACCCAGTACTTC. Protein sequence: CASTPATGGQETQYF.

CDR3 sequence (DNA): TGCAGTTTAGGGACAAAAGAAAAACTGTTTTTT. The encoded protein is CSLGTKEKLFF. The chain couples TRBV20-1 to TRBJ1-4; D might be TRBD1 (6 bases). The CDR3 extends over 11 amino acids. V was shortened by 8 bases and J by 8 bases, with 12 bases between the two germline ends. CDR1 is DFQATT and CDR2 is SNEGSKA in the germline V gene (reference sequence).

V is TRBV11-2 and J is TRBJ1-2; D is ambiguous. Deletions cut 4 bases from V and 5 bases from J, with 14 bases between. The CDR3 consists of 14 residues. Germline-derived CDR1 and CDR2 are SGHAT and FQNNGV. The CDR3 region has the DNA TGTGCCAGCAGCTCTTCGGGATTACCTTATGGCTACACCTTC. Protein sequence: CASSSSGLPYGYTF.

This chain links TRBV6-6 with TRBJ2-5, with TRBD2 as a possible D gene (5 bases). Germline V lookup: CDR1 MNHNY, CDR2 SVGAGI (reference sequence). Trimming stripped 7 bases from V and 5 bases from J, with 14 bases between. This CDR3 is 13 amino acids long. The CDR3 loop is CASTQQEEETQYF. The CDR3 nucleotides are TGTGCCAGCACCCAGCAGGAGGAGGAGACCCAGTACTTC.

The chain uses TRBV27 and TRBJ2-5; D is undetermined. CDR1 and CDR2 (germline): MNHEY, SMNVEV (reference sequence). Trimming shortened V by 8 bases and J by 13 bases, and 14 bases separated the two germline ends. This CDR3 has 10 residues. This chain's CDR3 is CASRRIELYF. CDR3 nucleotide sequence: TGTGCCAGCCGGAGAATTGAGTTGTACTTC.

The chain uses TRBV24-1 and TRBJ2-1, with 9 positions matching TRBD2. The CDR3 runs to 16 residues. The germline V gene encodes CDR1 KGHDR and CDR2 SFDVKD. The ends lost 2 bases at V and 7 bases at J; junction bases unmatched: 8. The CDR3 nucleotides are TGTGCCACCAGTGATTCGGGCGGGGGGGCTTTTAATGAGCAGTTCTTC. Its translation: CATSDSGGGAFNEQFF.

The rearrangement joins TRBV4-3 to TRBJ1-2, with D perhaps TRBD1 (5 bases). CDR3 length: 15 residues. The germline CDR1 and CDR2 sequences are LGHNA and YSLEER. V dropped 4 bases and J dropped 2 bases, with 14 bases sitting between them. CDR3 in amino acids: CASSLIPQDNYGYTF. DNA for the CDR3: TGCGCCAGCAGCCTGATCCCACAGGACAACTATGGCTACACCTTC.

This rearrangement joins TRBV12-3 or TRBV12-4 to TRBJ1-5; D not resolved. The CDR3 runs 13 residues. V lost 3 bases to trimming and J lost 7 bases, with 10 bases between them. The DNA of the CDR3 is TGTGCCAGCAGTTTTGGGCATAACCAGCCCCAGCATTTT. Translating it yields CASSFGHNQPQHF.